Below, 2 T cell receptor beta chains from the same sample are listed, as sequenced in a study of PD-1 blockade in classical Hodgkin lymphoma. Each patient's relapse followed autologous stem cell transplantation, and brentuximab vedotin exposure varied. Generated by immunoSEQ multiplex PCR, the TCRdb table keeps only in-frame clones and is missing some. Here the sample spans around 150,000 clones, nearly 80% being singletons. Source: peripheral blood mononuclear cells (PBMCs), taken before the second cycle of nivolumab. The receptors here all came from a human donor with classical Hodgkin lymphoma.

In its sample, this clone was seen many times. The J gene is TRBJ2-2, the V gene TRBV9, with a possible D match to TRBD1 (6 bases). This CDR3 contains 15 residues. Germline assignment: CDR1 SGDLS and CDR2 YYNGEE. V was cut by 4 bases and J by 3 bases, with 13 bases left in between. The CDR3 here is CASSQGLGYTGELFF. The DNA for the CDR3 is TGTGCCAGCAGCCAGGGGTTGGGATACACCGGGGAGCTGTTTTTT.

The CDR3 DNA follows: TGTGCCAGCAGTTTTAACTCACAGTATAGCAATCAGCCCCAGCATTTT. This encodes CASSFNSQYSNQPQHF. This chain links TRBV6-5 with TRBJ1-5; no reliable D call. This CDR3 has 16 residues. Between the trimmed V and J ends, which lost 4 bases and 0 bases, there was a span of 13 bases. Germline V gives CDR1 MNHEY, CDR2 SVGAGI.